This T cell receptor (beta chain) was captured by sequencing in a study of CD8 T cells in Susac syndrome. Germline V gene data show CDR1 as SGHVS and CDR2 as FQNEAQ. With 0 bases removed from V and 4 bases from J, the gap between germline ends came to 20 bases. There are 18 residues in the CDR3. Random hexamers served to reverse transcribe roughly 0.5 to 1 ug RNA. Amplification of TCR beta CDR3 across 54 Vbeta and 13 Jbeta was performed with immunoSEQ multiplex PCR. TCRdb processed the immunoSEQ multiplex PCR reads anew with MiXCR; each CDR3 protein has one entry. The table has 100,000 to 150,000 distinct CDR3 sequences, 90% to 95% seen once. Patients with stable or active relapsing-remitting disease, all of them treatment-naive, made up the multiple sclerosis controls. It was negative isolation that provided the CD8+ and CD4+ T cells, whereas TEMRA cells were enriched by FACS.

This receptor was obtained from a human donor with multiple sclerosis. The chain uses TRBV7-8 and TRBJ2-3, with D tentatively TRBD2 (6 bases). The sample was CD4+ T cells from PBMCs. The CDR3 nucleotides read TGTGCCAGCAGCTTAGCTGTGGCTAGCGCCACCAATGCAGATACGCAGTATTTT. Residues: CASSLAVASATNADTQYF.